This T cell receptor beta chain was documented in a study of T cell repertoires in cytomegalovirus infection. Study at large: Indications of both CMV infection and matching HLA type were provided by public TCR beta signatures. Study-wide results and limits: Carriers of CMV and the relevant HLA type were discriminated by public TCR beta frequency. HLA-C-restricted TCR beta clonotypes specific for CMV led the ex vivo response.

V lost 5 bases, J lost 7 bases, and 17 bases lay in between. This CDR3 region has 15 residues. CDR1 is SGHTA, CDR2 FQGNSA, per germline. TCRdb ran MiXCR on the reads and lists one entry per CDR3 protein. The sample includes about 740,000 distinct CDR3 sequences, roughly 35% of them seen just once. In regard to this clonotype: Its antigen is currently unknown.

The sample consisted of PBMCs. The clonotype was recovered from a human donor in good health (CMV status not recorded). Some clones in this sample may be carry-over from other donors' samples. The chain employs TRBV7-2 and TRBJ1-4, with a tentative D call TRBD1 (6 bases). CDR3 sequence reads: CASSVGGGLGEKLFF. DNA of the CDR3: TGTGCCAGCAGCGTTGGTGGGGGGCTTGGTGAAAAACTGTTTTTT.